The present entry profiles one T cell receptor beta chain with its context. The target antigen is unknown. The data are from a study of T-cell reconstitution after alpha-beta-depleted transplantation in children. Findings and limits, study-wide: When one year had passed after transplant, most T-cell counts and diversity came from newly produced T cells.

Molecular barcoding with unique molecular identifiers was used for the TCRbeta library. TCRdb re-analysed the PCR reads in MiXCR, keeping a single row per CDR3 protein. The sample has hundreds of thousands of distinct CDR3 sequences; 10% to 15% are singletons. The material sequenced was PBMCs, mostly from graft donor cells, taken 360 days after TCRalphabeta/CD19-depleted stem cell transplant. This receptor was taken from a male patient younger than 18 who had a stem cell transplant for acute myeloid leukemia, so the T cells may come from the graft donor.

The CDR3 bases are TGTGCCAGCAGGAGTACGGGGGGTCTGCGAGAGACCCAGTACTTC. This translates into CASRSTGGLRETQYF. This sequence joins TRBV12-3 or TRBV12-4 and TRBJ2-5, with 7 bases aligning to TRBD2. The CDR3 runs 15 residues. With 6 bases clipped from V and 4 bases from J, the junction kept 11 bases outside the gene matches.